These T cell receptor beta chains were read from a single sample in a study of T cell repertoires in cytomegalovirus infection. Their antigens remain unidentified. A single record per CDR3 protein comes from TCRdb applying MiXCR to the reads. The sample records approximately 350,000 distinct CDR3 sequences, roughly a third being singletons. Specimen: cultured PBMCs, collected from culture after CMV antigen stimulation. These TCRs come from a human donor in good health (CMV status not recorded). Some clones in this sample may be carry-over from other donors' samples. The CDR3 runs from the conserved cysteine through the conserved F or W. D genes are given only for firm matches. Only part of the rows carry a size: once, few, many, or a class if the clone is expanded.

J,V,size,D,DNA,CDR3
TRBJ2-3,TRBV6-2/TRBV6-3,few,TRBD2,TGTGCCAGCAGCCGCGGACTAGCCATAGGGGCAGATACGCAGTATTTT,CASSRGLAIGADTQYF
TRBJ2-5,TRBV20-1,-,-,TGCAGTGCGTCCGGTAGCGCGGGAAGGCTAGAGACCCAGTACTTC,CSASGSAGRLETQYF
TRBJ1-1,TRBV20-1,-,-,TGCAGTGCTAGCGCGATGCTGGAAGCTTTCTTT,CSASAMLEAFF
TRBJ2-6,TRBV12-3/TRBV12-4,-,-,TGTGCCAGCAGTGACCGACTGGCGGGGGGGGCCAACGTCCTGACTTTC,CASSDRLAGGANVLTF
TRBJ2-3,TRBV12-3/TRBV12-4,few,TRBD2,TGTGCCAGCAGTTTCTCAGCGGGGGCAGATACGCAGTATTTT,CASSFSAGADTQYF
TRBJ1-2,TRBV7-2,-,TRBD1,TGTGCCAGCAGCTCGGACCAGGGGGCCGGTGGCTACACCTTC,CASSSDQGAGGYTF
TRBJ2-3,TRBV9,-,-,TGTGCCAGCAGCGTTAGGGGGATGGAAGATACGCAGTATTTT,CASSVRGMEDTQYF
TRBJ2-1,TRBV7-2,many,-,TGTGCCAGCAACATCCCGCCGAGCTCCTACAATGAGCAGTTCTTC,CASNIPPSSYNEQFF
TRBJ2-7,TRBV19,many,TRBD2,TGTGCCAGTAGTATAGAAGCGGGAGTGGGCTACGAGCAGTACTTC,CASSIEAGVGYEQYF
TRBJ2-1,TRBV7-2,-,TRBD2,TGTGCCAGCAGCTTAGCATCTAGCGGACGCTCCTACAATGAGCAGTTCTTC,CASSLASSGRSYNEQFF
TRBJ2-5,TRBV10-3,few,TRBD1,TGTGCCATCAGCCTCGGACAGGGTCAAGAGACCCAGTACTTC,CAISLGQGQETQYF
TRBJ2-5,TRBV4-1,-,-,TGCGCCAGCAGCCAAGAAGGGGAGTCCCGGAGGTTTGCCCAGTACTTC,CASSQEGESRRFAQYF
TRBJ1-5,TRBV4-3,-,-,TGCGCCAGCAGCCAGGCGATCAATCAGCCCCAGCATTTT,CASSQAINQPQHF
TRBJ1-6,TRBV20-1,-,TRBD1,TGCAGTGCTAGAGATGTAATGACAGGGTCTTCACCCCTCCACTTT,CSARDVMTGSSPLHF
TRBJ1-1,TRBV29-1,-,-,TGCAGCGTTGAAGGTGGGGAGCTCACTGAAGCTTTCTTT,CSVEGGELTEAFF
TRBJ2-7,TRBV20-1,-,TRBD2,TGCAGTGCTGAGGGACTAGCGGGAGGGCCTAGGTCCTACGAGCAGTACTTC,CSAEGLAGGPRSYEQYF
TRBJ2-5,TRBV7-9,-,-,TGTGCCAGCAGCTTAACCGGGCCCGAGACCCAGTACTTC,CASSLTGPETQYF
TRBJ2-2,TRBV6-2/TRBV6-3,few,-,TGTGCCAGCAGTCGTTCCAGCGGGCCAGTCATTGCCGGGGAGCTGTTTTTT,CASSRSSGPVIAGELFF
TRBJ2-3,TRBV18,-,TRBD2,TGTGCCAGCTCACCAATCCTAGCGGGAGGGCTTGGAGATACGCAGTATTTT,CASSPILAGGLGDTQYF
TRBJ2-1,TRBV19,-,-,TGTGCCAGTAGTATAGTTACCGGGAGCTCCTACAATGAGCAGTTCTTC,CASSIVTGSSYNEQFF
TRBJ1-1,TRBV6-6,-,TRBD1,TGTGCCAGCAGAAAACCGGGACAGGGAGCGGGCACTGAAGCTTTCTTT,CASRKPGQGAGTEAFF
TRBJ2-3,TRBV28,-,TRBD1,TGTGCCAGCTTTTCCCCCCACCGGGGACAGGGGGCAGATACGCAGTATTTT,CASFSPHRGQGADTQYF
TRBJ2-7,TRBV4-1,-,TRBD2,TGCGCCAGCAGCCAGACCCCCCTGACTAGCGGGACTAACGAGCAGTACTTC,CASSQTPLTSGTNEQYF
TRBJ2-6,TRBV11-2,many,-,TGTGCCAGCAGCAAGCACCGTCAGGGCTCTGGGGCCAACGTCCTGACTTTC,CASSKHRQGSGANVLTF
TRBJ2-6,TRBV20-1,-,-,TGCAGTGCTACTAACCAGGGTGGAGGGGCCAACGTCCTGACTTTC,CSATNQGGGANVLTF
TRBJ2-1,TRBV6-2/TRBV6-3,-,TRBD2,TGTGCCAGCAGTCAGAGGACTAGTGGCTACAATGAGCAGTTCTTC,CASSQRTSGYNEQFF
TRBJ2-7,TRBV19,-,TRBD1,TGTGCCAGTAGCAAGGACAGGGCCTACGAGCAGTACTTC,CASSKDRAYEQYF
TRBJ2-5,TRBV4-1,-,TRBD2,TGCGCCAGCAGCCACCTTGGAACTAGCGGGAGGGTAAACCAAGAGACCCAGTACTTC,CASSHLGTSGRVNQETQYF
TRBJ2-7,TRBV6-2/TRBV6-3,few,TRBD2,TGTGCCAGCAGTTATGGGGCGGGAGGAAGGAACGAGCAGTACTTC,CASSYGAGGRNEQYF
TRBJ2-3,TRBV10-3,few,-,TGTGCCATCAGTTCTCCAGGGACCCGCACAGATACGCAGTATTTT,CAISSPGTRTDTQYF
TRBJ2-3,TRBV7-2,few,TRBD2,TGTGCCAGCAGCTCCCGACTAGCGGGAAGACGTCCAGATACGCAGTATTTT,CASSSRLAGRRPDTQYF
TRBJ2-3,TRBV4-3,once,-,TGCGCCAGCAGCCAAGACGGGAGTCAGTATTTT,CASSQDGSQYF
TRBJ2-5,TRBV5-6,-,TRBD2,TGTGCCAGCTACCTAGCGGGAGGGCCGCAAGAGACCCAGTACTTC,CASYLAGGPQETQYF
TRBJ2-5,TRBV6-6,few,-,TGTGCCAGCAGTTACCCCCAGGGACTTTGGATTGATAAAGAGACCCAGTACTTC,CASSYPQGLWIDKETQYF
TRBJ2-1,TRBV2,few,-,TGTGCCAGCAGTGACGACTCCGTAGGCATCAATGAGCAGTTCTTC,CASSDDSVGINEQFF
TRBJ2-3,TRBV28,-,-,TGTGCCAGCACCTTCAGACTGGGCCCAGATACGCAGTATTTT,CASTFRLGPDTQYF
TRBJ2-1,TRBV4-2,few,-,TGTGCCAGCAGCCAGGCCCTAGTGACCTCTCGGAATGAGCAGTTCTTC,CASSQALVTSRNEQFF
TRBJ1-1,TRBV12-3/TRBV12-4,-,-,TGTGCCAGCAGCCCATTCCCAGGGATACAGAAGAACACTGAAGCTTTCTTT,CASSPFPGIQKNTEAFF
TRBJ2-2,TRBV29-1,-,TRBD1,TGCAGCGGGGGACAGATTACCGGGGAGCTGTTTTTT,CSGGQITGELFF
TRBJ2-5,TRBV28,-,-,TGTGCCAGCAGAGAGCAGGGGTTAGAGACCCAGTACTTC,CASREQGLETQYF
TRBJ2-2,TRBV6-1,many,-,TGTGCCAGCAGGCGGACAGAGACAAACACCGGGGAGCTGTTTTTT,CASRRTETNTGELFF
TRBJ2-7,TRBV7-2,-,TRBD2,TGTGCCAGCAGCCGAATGGGACTAGCGGGAGACGAGCAGTACTTC,CASSRMGLAGDEQYF
TRBJ2-3,TRBV7-6,few,TRBD1,TGTGCCAGCAGCTTAACCCCGGGACAGGGGAGGGGAGATGGTGCAGATACGCAGTATTTT,CASSLTPGQGRGDGADTQYF
TRBJ2-1,TRBV20-1,once,TRBD2,TGCAGTGTCCAGACTAGCGGGAGTCGCAACAATGAGCAGTTCTTC,CSVQTSGSRNNEQFF
TRBJ2-1,TRBV12-3/TRBV12-4,few,TRBD2,TGTGCCAGCGGCCGGACTAGCGGACGAAATGAGCAGTTCTTC,CASGRTSGRNEQFF
TRBJ1-1,TRBV30,-,-,TGTGCCTGGAGTGTCCAGGGCGGGTCCGAAGCTTTCTTT,CAWSVQGGSEAFF
TRBJ2-1,TRBV7-2,-,-,TGTGCCAGCAGCTTAGCGCGAGGGGGGGCCTACAATGAGCAGTTCTTC,CASSLARGGAYNEQFF
TRBJ1-6,TRBV7-2,-,-,TGTGCCAGCAGCTTACCCTTGGGGGCGCGGAATTCACCCCTCCACTTT,CASSLPLGARNSPLHF